The 25 T cell receptor beta chains in this list originate from one sample, sequenced in a study of T cell repertoires in ileal Crohn's disease. The assay was immunoSEQ multiplex PCR, and TCRdb's table has in-frame clones only and misses some. Of roughly 15,000 clones listed, about 55% are singletons. Sequenced: ileal tissue. These receptors were collected from an adult with Crohn's disease.

There are a few counts of this clone. J is TRBJ2-2 and V is TRBV6-5, with D unresolved. CDR1 is MNHEY and CDR2 is SVGAGI in the germline V gene. This CDR3 has 13 residues. The ends were cut back, 6 bases at V and 5 bases at J, with 10 bases in the middle. The CDR3 region has the DNA TGTGCCAGCAGAACCTCGCGGACCGGGGAGCTGTTTTTT. It is translated as CASRTSRTGELFF.

The chain is built from TRBV18 and TRBJ1-1; D is perhaps TRBD1 (6 bases). Germline-derived CDR1 and CDR2 are KGHSH and LQKENI. With 3 bases removed from V and 0 bases from J, the gap between germline ends came to 11 bases. CDR3 length equals 15 residues. CDR3 coding DNA: TGTGCCAGCTCACCCGGGACATTTATGAACACTGAAGCTTTCTTT. This encodes CASSPGTFMNTEAFF.

In this sample, this clone turned up a few times. It is unclear where the CDR3 begins or ends on the DNA, so no DNA is shown, and the CDR3 is as TCRdb lists it. The rearrangement joins TRBV7-2 to TRBJ1-3; the table's D gene call, TRBD1, was not cross checked with the DNA. Per germline, CDR1 SGHTA and CDR2 FQGNSA. The CDR3 length equals 15 residues, ends included. This CDR3 is CASLFGPGPGNTIYF.

This clone was seen more than once but under ten times. The chain carries TRBV30 and TRBJ2-5, with a tentative D call TRBD2 (6 bases). The CDR3 contains 17 residues. Trimming pared 1 base from V and 1 base from J, leaving 19 bases between. CDR1 and CDR2 (germline): GTSNPN, SVGIG (reference sequence). This CDR3 reads CAWSALTRRSPQETQYF. CDR3 DNA sequence: TGTGCCTGGAGTGCCCTGACTAGGAGGAGTCCCCAAGAGACCCAGTACTTC.

The chain recombines TRBV29-1 with TRBJ2-7; the D gene is possibly TRBD1 (6 bases). V shed 5 bases and J shed 1 base, with 15 bases lying between them. The germline CDR1 and CDR2 sequences are SQVTM and ANQGSEA. The CDR3 runs 14 residues. The CDR3 reads CSVRGQPGSYEQYF. The CDR3 nucleotides are TGCAGCGTTAGGGGACAACCTGGTTCCTACGAGCAGTACTTC.

The chain recombines TRBV30 with TRBJ1-2; perhaps TRBD1 as D (6 bases). The germline gives CDR1 GTSNPN, CDR2 SVGIG (reference sequence). Deletions cut 7 bases from V and 4 bases from J, with 13 bases between. CDR3 length equals 12 residues. CDR3: CAFQGRSYGYTF. The CDR3 DNA sequence: TGTGCCTTCCAGGGGCGGAGCTATGGCTACACCTTC. Full variable domain (remainder filled in from reference TRBV30 and TRBJ1-2): SQTIHQWPATLVQPVGSPLSLECTVEGTSNPNLYWYRQAAGRGLQLLFYSVGIGQISSEVPQNLSASRPQDRQFILSSKKLLLSDSGFYLCAFQGRSYGYTFGSGTRLTVV.

This sequence joins TRBV2 and TRBJ1-1, with TRBD1 as a possible D gene (5 bases). Trimming shortened V by 6 bases and J by 2 bases, and 7 bases separated the two germline ends. The V gene's germline CDR1 is SNHLY and CDR2 FYNNEI. The CDR3 is 12 amino acids. CDR3 region: CASRGLNTEAFF. As DNA, the CDR3 is TGTGCCAGCAGGGGACTTAACACTGAAGCTTTCTTT. The full variable domain, in which reference TRBV2 and TRBJ1-1 provide the parts outside the CDR3, is EPEVTQTPSHQVTQMGQEVILRCVPISNHLYFYWYRQILGQKVEFLVSFYNNEISEKSEIFDDQFSVERPDGSNFTLKIRSTKLEDSAMYFCASRGLNTEAFFGQGTRLTVV.

J is TRBJ1-1 and V is TRBV27; no definite D call. This CDR3 region has 15 residues. Per the germline V gene, CDR1 is MNHEY and CDR2 is SMNVEV (reference sequence). V lost 5 bases to trimming and J lost 4 bases, with 17 bases between them. This chain's CDR3 is CASSPIVEATTEAFF. The CDR3 coding sequence is TGTGCCAGCAGTCCCATCGTTGAAGCTACCACTGAAGCTTTCTTT.

V and J are TRBV6-5 and TRBJ2-7; 8 bases map to TRBD2. The germline gives CDR1 MNHEY, CDR2 SVGAGI. V lost 8 bases, J lost 3 bases, and 9 bases stayed unmatched. This CDR3 spans 14 amino acids. The CDR3 sequence is CASYAGGSFYEQYF. In DNA form, the CDR3 reads TGTGCCAGCTATGCGGGGGGAAGTTTCTACGAGCAGTACTTC.

This chain links TRBV4-2 with TRBJ2-3, with D unresolved. The CDR3 sequence is 12 residues long. The germline V gene encodes CDR1 LGHNA and CDR2 YNFKEQ. The V end lost 4 bases, the J end lost 4 bases, and 6 bases lay between the germline ends. Here the CDR3 DNA reads TGTGCCAGCAGCCTCTCCTCAGATACGCAGTATTTT. The encoded protein is CASSLSSDTQYF.

The chain carries TRBV7-8 and TRBJ2-3; the match to TRBD1 covers 8 bases. The CDR3 is 17 amino acids. Trimming took 3 bases from V and 1 from J; bases not matched to a gene: 9. Germline CDR1 and CDR2: SGHVS and FQNEAQ. The CDR3 region is CASSFSGTGWGTDTQYF. Here the CDR3 DNA reads TGTGCCAGCAGCTTCTCGGGGACAGGTTGGGGCACAGATACGCAGTATTTT. Using reference TRBV7-8 and TRBJ2-3 for the parts outside the CDR3, the full variable domain is GAGVSQSPRYKVAKRGQDVALRCDPISGHVSLFWYQQALGQGPEFLTYFQNEAQLDKSGLPSDRFFAERPEGSVSTLKIQRTQQEDSAVYLCASSFSGTGWGTDTQYFGPGTRLTVL.

The chain uses TRBV30 and TRBJ1-1, with a weak D call TRBD1 (6 bases). CDR3 length: 12 residues. Trimming stripped 8 bases from V and 5 bases from J, with 15 bases between. In germline, CDR1 is GTSNPN, CDR2 SVGIG (reference sequence). The CDR3 here is CAGNREGTEAFF. The CDR3 nucleotides are TGTGCCGGAAACAGGGAAGGGACTGAAGCTTTCTTT.

The chain recombines TRBV25-1 with TRBJ1-1; D unresolved. CDR1 and CDR2 (germline): MGHDK, SYGVNS. V shed 4 bases and J shed 1 base, with 10 bases lying between them. CDR3 length: 14 residues. The CDR3 DNA reads TGTGCCAGCAGTGGCGCCGGGGAGAACACTGAAGCTTTCTTT. Its translation is CASSGAGENTEAFF. The full variable domain, with the rest looked up from reference TRBV25-1 and TRBJ1-1, is EADIYQTPRYLVIGTGKKITLECSQTMGHDKMYWYQQDPGMELHLIHYSYGVNSTEKGDLSSESTVSRIRTEHFPLTLESARPSHTSQYLCASSGAGENTEAFFGQGTRLTVV.

The CDR3 loop is CASSPRGQASYEQYF. In nucleotides, the CDR3 is TGTGCCAGCAGCCCTCGCGGACAGGCCTCCTACGAGCAGTACTTC. The gene calls are TRBV5-6 and TRBJ2-7; 7 bases fit TRBD1. Germline CDR1 and CDR2: SGHDT and YYEEEE. The junction had 7 bases not matched to a gene; V was cut back by 4 bases and J by 0 bases. This CDR3 spans 15 amino acids.

The chain uses TRBV6-5 and TRBJ2-7, with 8 bases matching TRBD2. The V gene end was trimmed by 4 bases and the J gene end by 2 bases; junction bases not matched to a gene: 7. Germline CDR1 and CDR2: MNHEY and SVGAGI. This CDR3 spans 15 amino acids. CDR3 sequence reads: CASSSGGLKTYEQYF. CDR3 DNA sequence: TGTGCCAGCAGTTCGGGGGGGCTAAAGACCTACGAGCAGTACTTC.

This clone was picked up a small number of times. The J gene is TRBJ2-2, the V gene TRBV15; maybe TRBD2 (5 bases). This CDR3 is built from 15 residues. CDR1 is LNHNV, CDR2 YYDKDF, per germline (reference sequence). Between the trimmed V and J ends, which lost 3 bases and 1 base, there was a span of 9 bases. CDR3 sequence: CATSSKGRNTGELFF. CDR3 in DNA: TGTGCCACCAGCAGCAAAGGGAGGAACACCGGGGAGCTGTTTTTT.

The genes are TRBV21-1 and TRBJ1-1. TRBV21-1 is a pseudogene locus. This CDR3 comprises 15 residues. The CDR3 protein is CASSKAPYGDTEAFF. The CDR3, as DNA: TGTGCCAGCAGCAAAGCCCCCTACGGTGACACTGAAGCTTTCTTT.

J is TRBJ1-2 and V is TRBV2; maybe TRBD1 (5 bases). Germline V gene sequence: CDR1 SNHLY, CDR2 FYNNEI. This CDR3 has 13 amino acids. V gave up 6 bases and J gave up 8 bases, with 16 bases separating them. The DNA of the CDR3 is TGTGCCAGCAGGGCCAGGGTATCGGGCGGCTACACCTTC. This sequence encodes CASRARVSGGYTF.

This chain uses TRBV7-2 with TRBJ1-5; D unclear. The CDR3 is 13 residues long. The germline V gene has CDR1 SGHTA and CDR2 FQGNSA. Deletions cut 5 bases from V and 7 bases from J, with 12 bases between. As DNA, the CDR3 is TGTGCCAGCAGCCAGGAACAGACCCAGCCCCAGCATTTT. This sequence encodes CASSQEQTQPQHF. Full variable domain (remainder filled in from reference TRBV7-2 and TRBJ1-5): GAGVSQSPSNKVTEKGKDVELRCDPISGHTALYWYRQSLGQGLEFLIYFQGNSAPDKSGLPSDRFSAERTGGSVSTLTIQRTQQEDSAVYLCASSQEQTQPQHFGDGTRLSIL.

V usage is TRBV29-1 and J usage is TRBJ1-3; D unclear. The length of the CDR3 is 12 residues. Between the trimmed V and J ends, which lost 6 bases and 0 bases, there was a span of 6 bases. Germline CDR1 SQVTM, CDR2 ANQGSEA. The CDR3 nucleotides read TGCAGCGTCCGGTCCTCTGGAAACACCATATATTTT. This gives the protein CSVRSSGNTIYF.

This clone came up a few times. V gene TRBV6-6 combines with J gene TRBJ2-1; TRBD1 matches 7 bases. This CDR3 region has 16 residues. Germline values: CDR1 MNHNY, CDR2 SVGAGI (reference sequence). V dropped 10 bases and J dropped 0; count of bases not matched to a gene: 12. CDR3 loop: CATRRSGQSSYNEQFF. DNA of the CDR3: TGTGCCACCCGAAGGTCGGGACAGAGCTCCTACAATGAGCAGTTCTTC.

The J gene is TRBJ2-7, the V gene TRBV6-5; D may be TRBD2 (6 bases). V was clipped by 6 bases and J by 4 bases, with 16 bases between them. CDR1 and CDR2 (germline): MNHEY, SVGAGI. CDR3 length: 14 residues. The CDR3 DNA sequence: TGTGCCAGCAGATCCCGATTGGAGGGATACGAGCAGTACTTC. It specifies CASRSRLEGYEQYF.

The chain employs TRBV6-4 and TRBJ1-2; D not resolved. Germline lookup yields CDR1 MRHNA and CDR2 SNTAGT. The CDR3 contains 13 residues. Trimming pared 5 bases from V and 4 bases from J, leaving 11 bases between. This CDR3 is CASSPRASYGYTF. CDR3 sequence (DNA): TGTGCCAGCAGTCCGAGGGCCAGCTATGGCTACACCTTC.

The V call is TRBV4-3, the J call TRBJ2-3; 9 nucleotides align to TRBD1. J gave up 4 bases and V 0 bases, and 8 bases lay outside the gene matches. The V gene's germline CDR1 is LGHNA and CDR2 YSLEER. The CDR3 consists of 17 residues. This CDR3 reads CASSQDRWGQGADTQYF. DNA for the CDR3: TGCGCCAGCAGCCAAGATCGGTGGGGACAGGGAGCAGATACGCAGTATTTT.

The genes are TRBV1 and TRBJ2-7; TRBD2 is taken as the D call from the table, unchecked against the DNA. TRBV1 is a pseudogene locus. The CDR3 extends over 14 amino acids. As DNA, the CDR3 is TGCACCAGCAGCCAGGCGGCCCCCTCGCTCCCGGAGTACTTC. Translated: CTSSQAAPSLPEYF.